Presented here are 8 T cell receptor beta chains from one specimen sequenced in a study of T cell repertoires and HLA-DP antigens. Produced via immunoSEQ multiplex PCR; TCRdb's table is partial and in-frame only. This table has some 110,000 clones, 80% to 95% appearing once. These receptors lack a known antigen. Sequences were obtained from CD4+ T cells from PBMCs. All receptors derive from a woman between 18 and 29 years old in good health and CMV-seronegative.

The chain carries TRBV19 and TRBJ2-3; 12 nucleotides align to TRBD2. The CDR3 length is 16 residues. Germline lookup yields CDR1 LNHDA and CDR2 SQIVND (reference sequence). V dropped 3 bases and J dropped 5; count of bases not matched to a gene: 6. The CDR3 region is CASSILGLAGQDTQYF. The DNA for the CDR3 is TGTGCCAGTAGTATCCTAGGACTAGCGGGACAAGATACGCAGTATTTT.

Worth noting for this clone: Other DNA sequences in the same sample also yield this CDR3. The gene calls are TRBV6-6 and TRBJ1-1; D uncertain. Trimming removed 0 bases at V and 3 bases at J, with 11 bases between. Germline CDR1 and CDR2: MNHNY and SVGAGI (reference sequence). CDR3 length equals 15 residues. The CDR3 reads CASSYSLTGDTEAFF. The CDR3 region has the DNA TGTGCCAGCAGTTACTCCCTTACCGGCGACACTGAAGCTTTCTTT.

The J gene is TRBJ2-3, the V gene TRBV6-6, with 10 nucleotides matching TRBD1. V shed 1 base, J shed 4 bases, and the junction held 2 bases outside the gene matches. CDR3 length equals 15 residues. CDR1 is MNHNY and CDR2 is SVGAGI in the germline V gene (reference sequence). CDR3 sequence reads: CASSYWTGGADTQYF. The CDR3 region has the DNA TGTGCCAGCAGTTACTGGACAGGGGGAGCAGATACGCAGTATTTT.

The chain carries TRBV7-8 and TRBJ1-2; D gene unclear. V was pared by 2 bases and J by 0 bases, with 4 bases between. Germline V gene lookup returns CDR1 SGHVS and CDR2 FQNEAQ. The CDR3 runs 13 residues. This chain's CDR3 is CASSLSANYGYTF. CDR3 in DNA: TGTGCCAGCAGCTTATCGGCTAACTATGGCTACACCTTC.

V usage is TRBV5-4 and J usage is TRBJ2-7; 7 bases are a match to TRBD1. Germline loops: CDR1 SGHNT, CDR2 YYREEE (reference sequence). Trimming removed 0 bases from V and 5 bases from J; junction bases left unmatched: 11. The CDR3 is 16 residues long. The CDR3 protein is CASSLVLRTGVHEQYF. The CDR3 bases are TGTGCCAGCAGCTTGGTATTACGGACAGGAGTACACGAGCAGTACTTC. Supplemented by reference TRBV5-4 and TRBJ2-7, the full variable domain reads ETGVTQSPTHLIKTRGQQVTLRCSSQSGHNTVSWYQQALGQGPQFIFQYYREEENGRGNFPPRFSGLQFPNYSSELNVNALELDDSALYLCASSLVLRTGVHEQYFGPGTRLTVT.

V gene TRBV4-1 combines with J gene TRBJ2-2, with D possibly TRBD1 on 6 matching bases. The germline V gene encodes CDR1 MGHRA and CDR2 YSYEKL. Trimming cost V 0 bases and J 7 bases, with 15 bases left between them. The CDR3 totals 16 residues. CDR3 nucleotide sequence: TGCGCCAGCAGCCAAGATCCCAGCGAAGGGGGCGGGGAGCTGTTTTTT. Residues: CASSQDPSEGGGELFF.

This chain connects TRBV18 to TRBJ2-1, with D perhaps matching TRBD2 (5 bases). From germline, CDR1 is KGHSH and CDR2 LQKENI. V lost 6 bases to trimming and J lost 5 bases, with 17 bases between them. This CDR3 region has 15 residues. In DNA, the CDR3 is TGTGCCAGCTCCTCCCAGCTAGCAGATGACAATGAGCAGTTCTTC. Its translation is CASSSQLADDNEQFF.

CDR3: CASSLSGVSTDTQYF. In DNA, the CDR3 is TGTGCCAGCAGCTTGTCGGGAGTCAGCACAGATACGCAGTATTTT. The chain combines TRBV5-4 with TRBJ2-3; tentative D call: TRBD2 (6 bases). The CDR3 runs to 15 residues. Per the germline V gene, CDR1 is SGHNT and CDR2 is YYREEE (reference sequence). Trimming cost V 1 base and J 0 bases, with 9 bases left between them. The full variable domain, with the rest looked up from reference TRBV5-4 and TRBJ2-3, is ETGVTQSPTHLIKTRGQQVTLRCSSQSGHNTVSWYQQALGQGPQFIFQYYREEENGRGNFPPRFSGLQFPNYSSELNVNALELDDSALYLCASSLSGVSTDTQYFGPGTRLTVL.